This T cell receptor (beta chain) originates from a study of blood T cell repertoires in COVID-19. Study-wide context: T cells, B-cell-depleted T cells, or PBMCs provided the cDNA or gDNA that served as material.

This CDR3 is 15 amino acids long. Germline V gene data show CDR1 as SGHAT and CDR2 as FQNNGV. Between the trimmed V and J ends, which lost 5 bases and 3 bases, there was a span of 11 bases. Authors' analysis steps: Estimated nucleated cell counts came from reference gene primer amplification. Assay used: immunoSEQ multiplex PCR; TCRdb lists only in-frame clones, some missing. From that table come the V and J calls and clone size; the DNA was used to work out D and trimming. The sample has over 70,000 clones, 75% to 85% seen once. The table lists this clone with a few counts. The sample was peripheral blood. This clonotype was obtained from a woman of 80 years or more with acute or convalescent COVID-19. This sequence joins TRBV11-2 and TRBJ1-6; no firm D call. The CDR3 reads CASSGVRSYNSPLHF. The CDR3 DNA reads TGTGCCAGCAGCGGTGTAAGGAGCTATAATTCACCCCTCCACTTT.